Listed here are 19 T cell receptor beta chains from one sample, sequenced in a study of blood T cell repertoires in COVID-19 (dated by TCRdb to 2018 to 2020). The library was obtained by the immunoSEQ multiplex PCR assay. TCRdb took over this immuneACCESS table, retaining in-frame rearrangements with V and J assigned. Such tables are incomplete; in checked studies, under half of the missing clones stem from an unresolved V gene, and the remainder is unexplained. For this sample there are roughly 330,000 clones; 80% to 90% appear just once. Over 4.5% of the sample goes to the ten largest clones. Sequencing input: PBMCs or T cells enriched from blood (not recorded which). These receptors originate from a man aged 25-40 years who had recovered from COVID-19.

This chain connects TRBV12-2 to TRBJ1-6; the table gives TRBD1 as D, unverified against the DNA. TRBV12-2 is tagged as a pseudogene. There are 20 residues in the CDR3. CDR3 sequence reads: CASRLFRQGARDRNNSPLHF. The CDR3 region has the DNA TGTGCAAGTCGCTTATTCCGACAGGGGGCGCGGGATAGGAATAATTCACCCCTCCACTTT.

The CDR3 nucleotides are TGTGCCAGCAGCGAGACAGCCTTGGGCTATGGCTACACCTTC. This encodes CASSETALGYGYTF. J is TRBJ1-2 and V is TRBV7-8; a weak D match, TRBD1 (5 bases). The CDR3 has 14 amino acids. The V and J ends lost 5 bases and 4 bases respectively, with 14 bases between them. Germline values: CDR1 SGHVS, CDR2 FQNEAQ.

The chain combines TRBV11-2 with TRBJ2-7; D possibly corresponds to TRBD1 (5 bases). V dropped 0 bases and J dropped 3 bases, with 15 bases sitting between them. The germline V gene has CDR1 SGHAT and CDR2 FQNNGV. The length of the CDR3 is 16 residues. In DNA form, the CDR3 reads TGTGCCAGCAGCTTAGATCAGACAGACTTCTACTACGAGCAGTACTTC. Translating it yields CASSLDQTDFYYEQYF.

The chain is built from TRBV21-1 and TRBJ2-5; the table's D gene call, TRBD2, was not cross checked with the DNA. TRBV21-1 is deemed a pseudogene. The CDR3 covers 16 residues. The CDR3 DNA reads TGTGCCAGCAGCTTCTCGTGTCGGGGGGGCCGGGAGACCCAGTACTTC. It translates to CASSFSCRGGRETQYF.

This chain joins TRBV6-2 or TRBV6-3 and TRBJ2-7, with TRBD2 as a possible D gene (6 bases). The CDR3 runs 13 residues. Per the germline V gene, CDR1 is MNHEY and CDR2 is SVGEGT. V was trimmed by 5 bases and J by 2 bases, leaving 10 bases between them. The CDR3 sequence: CASSRSGAYEQYF. Written as DNA, the CDR3 is TGTGCCAGCAGTAGATCGGGGGCCTACGAGCAGTACTTC.

This clone has only one observation. CDR3 nucleotides: TGTGCCAGCAGCCCAGCAGACAGGGTCGGATCCTATAATTCACCCCTCCACTTT. Protein: CASSPADRVGSYNSPLHF. This chain uses TRBV28 with TRBJ1-6; 7 bases align to TRBD1. The V and J ends lost 6 bases and 1 base, in that order; junction bases with no gene match: 12. The V gene's germline CDR1 is MDHEN and CDR2 SYDVKM. The CDR3 spans 18 residues.

CDR3 coding DNA: TGTGCCAGTAGTTTCCGGGATAGCAATCAGCCCCAGCATTTT. It specifies CASSFRDSNQPQHF. The chain recombines TRBV19 with TRBJ1-5; no clear D. Per the germline V gene, CDR1 is LNHDA and CDR2 is SQIVND (reference sequence). V dropped 5 bases and J dropped 0 bases, with 8 bases sitting between them. The CDR3 contains 14 residues.

This clone came up once. J is TRBJ2-3 and V is TRBV5-5; 7 positions agree with TRBD1. The ends lost 1 base at V and 0 bases at J; junction bases unmatched: 5. Germline V CDR1 and CDR2: SGHKS, YYEKEE (reference sequence). The CDR3 loop spans 16 amino acids. CDR3 region: CASSLLNRGSTDTQYF. In DNA form, the CDR3 reads TGTGCCAGCAGCTTGCTGAACAGGGGCAGCACAGATACGCAGTATTTT.

The V call is TRBV3-1 (or the pseudogene TRBV3-2), the J call TRBJ1-3, with TRBD1 matching 11 bases. The germline V gene encodes CDR1 LGHDT and CDR2 YNNKEL (reference sequence). This CDR3 has 16 amino acids. Trimming at V came to 4 bases and at J to 0 bases, leaving 2 bases not matched to a gene. The CDR3: CASSPGTGGSGNTIYF. For the CDR3, the DNA is TGTGCCAGCAGCCCGGGGACAGGGGGCTCTGGAAACACCATATATTTT.

The gene calls are TRBV7-9 and TRBJ1-1; TRBD1 matches 7 bases. V gave up 3 bases and J gave up 1 base; unmatched junction bases: 8. The germline V gene encodes CDR1 SEHNR and CDR2 FQNEAQ (reference sequence). CDR3 length: 16 residues. The CDR3 region is CASSLGPRQGNTEAFF. In DNA form, the CDR3 reads TGTGCCAGCAGCTTGGGCCCCCGACAGGGGAACACTGAAGCTTTCTTT.

This clone appeared a few times. The CDR3 sequence: CASSYAGQGGYTF. The CDR3 DNA reads as TGTGCCAGCAGTTACGCCGGACAGGGCGGCTACACCTTC. The genes are TRBV6-5 and TRBJ1-2; 8 bases align to TRBD1. CDR1 MNHEY and CDR2 SVGAGI come from the germline V gene. The length of the CDR3 is 13 residues. Trimming took 2 bases from V and 8 from J; bases not matched to a gene: 4.

The chain uses TRBV3-1 (or the pseudogene TRBV3-2) and TRBJ1-6; the D is unclear. The germline V gene encodes CDR1 LGHDT and CDR2 YNNKEL (reference sequence). CDR3 length: 17 residues. With 4 bases removed from V and 10 bases from J, the gap between germline ends came to 23 bases. The CDR3 is CASSLRPSGTRGSPLHF. In DNA, the CDR3 is TGTGCCAGCAGCCTGCGGCCCTCCGGAACCCGTGGGTCACCCCTCCACTTT.

The V gene is TRBV3-1 (or the pseudogene TRBV3-2), the J gene TRBJ1-5, with TRBD1 identical over 10 bases. The CDR3 is made up of 17 amino acids. Losses at the gene ends were 4 bases for V and 2 bases for J; bases not matched to a gene: 8. Germline V CDR1 and CDR2: LGHDT, YNNKEL (reference sequence). CDR3 in amino acids: CASSPQGQGIGNQPQHF. The CDR3, as DNA: TGTGCCAGCAGCCCACAGGGACAGGGGATCGGCAATCAGCCCCAGCATTTT.

The V call is TRBV6-1, the J call TRBJ1-3; unclear D gene. Germline CDR1 and CDR2: MNHNS and SASEGT. The germline V and J ends were trimmed by 1 base and 8 bases, with 12 bases remaining between them. The CDR3 consists of 14 residues. The CDR3 DNA sequence: TGTGCCAGCAGTGAAGAGAGCGGTTTACACACCATATATTTT. This gives the protein CASSEESGLHTIYF.

The gene calls are TRBV25-1 and TRBJ1-2, with TRBD1 as a possible D gene (5 bases). The CDR3 is made up of 13 amino acids. V lost 3 bases and J lost 4, with 9 bases in between. Per the germline V gene, CDR1 is MGHDK and CDR2 is SYGVNS. CDR3 residues: CASSDGTIYGYTF. DNA of the CDR3: TGTGCCAGCAGTGACGGGACTATCTATGGCTACACCTTC.

The chain combines TRBV6-5 with TRBJ2-5, with D possibly being TRBD2 (5 bases). CDR3 size: 16 residues. Germline values: CDR1 MNHEY, CDR2 SVGAGI. V lost 1 base to trimming and J lost 3 bases, with 15 bases between them. The CDR3 protein is CASSYWTHGGKETQYF. CDR3 bases: TGTGCCAGCAGTTACTGGACTCACGGCGGTAAAGAGACCCAGTACTTC.

The chain links TRBV4-1 to TRBJ2-2; TRBD2 matches 13 bases. Germline V gives CDR1 MGHRA, CDR2 YSYEKL. The CDR3 extends over 19 amino acids. V trimming: 4 bases; J trimming: 1 base; junction bases outside the gene matches: 9. In DNA, the CDR3 is TGCGCCAGCAGCCGCCGGACTAGCGGGGGCCCCCTGAACACCGGGGAGCTGTTTTTT. Translation: CASSRRTSGGPLNTGELFF.

The rearrangement uses TRBV30 and TRBJ2-3, with 14 bases aligning to TRBD2. Germline CDR1 is GTSNPN and CDR2 is SVGIG (reference sequence). Losses at the gene ends were 3 bases for V and 0 bases for J; bases not matched to a gene: 8. This CDR3 contains 18 residues. Written as DNA, the CDR3 is TGTGCCTGGAGGGACCCGGGACTAGCGGGGGAAAGCACAGATACGCAGTATTTT. Translation gives CAWRDPGLAGESTDTQYF.

This clone was seen just once. This sequence joins TRBV28 and TRBJ2-5, with 12 positions matching TRBD2. With 3 bases clipped from V and 0 bases from J, the junction kept 2 bases outside the gene matches. Germline V gene sequence: CDR1 MDHEN, CDR2 SYDVKM. CDR3 length equals 16 residues. CDR3 bases: TGTGCCAGCAGTTTGGGACTAGCGGGTGACCAAGAGACCCAGTACTTC. It translates to CASSLGLAGDQETQYF.